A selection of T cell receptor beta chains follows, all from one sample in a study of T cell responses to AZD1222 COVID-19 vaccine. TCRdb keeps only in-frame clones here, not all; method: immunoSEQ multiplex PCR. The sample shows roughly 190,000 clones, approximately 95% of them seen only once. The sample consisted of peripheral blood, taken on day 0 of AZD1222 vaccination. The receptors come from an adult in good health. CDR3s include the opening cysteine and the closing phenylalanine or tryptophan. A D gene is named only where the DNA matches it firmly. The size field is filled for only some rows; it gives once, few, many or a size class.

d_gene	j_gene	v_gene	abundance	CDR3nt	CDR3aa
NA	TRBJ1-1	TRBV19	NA	TGTGCCAGTAGTATATACGGGGCCCCAGACGCAGCTTTCTTT	CASSIYGAPDAAFF
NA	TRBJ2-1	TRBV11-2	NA	TGTGCCAGCAGCCCAGACCCGAGGGGAAGCTACAATGAGCAGTTCTTC	CASSPDPRGSYNEQFF
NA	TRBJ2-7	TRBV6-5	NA	TGTGCCAGCAGGGGCACCGGGACGGGAGCCTACGAGCAGTACTTC	CASRGTGTGAYEQYF
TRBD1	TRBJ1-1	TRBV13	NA	TGTGCCAGCAGCCTGAGACAGGGGGTTGGGACAAACACTGAAGCTTTCTTT	CASSLRQGVGTNTEAFF
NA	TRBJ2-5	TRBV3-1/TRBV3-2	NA	TGTGCCAGCAGCCAAGGGGTCCAAGAGACCCAGTACTTC	CASSQGVQETQYF
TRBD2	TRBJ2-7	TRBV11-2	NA	TGTGCCAGCCACGGACTAGCGGGTCCAACCTACGAGCAGTACTTC	CASHGLAGPTYEQYF
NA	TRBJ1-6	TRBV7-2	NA	TGTGCCAGCAGCTTACAACCACGCTCCTATAATTCACCCCTCCACTTT	CASSLQPRSYNSPLHF
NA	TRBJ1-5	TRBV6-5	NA	TGTGCCAGCAGACCGGACTATAGCAATCAGCCCCAGCATTTT	CASRPDYSNQPQHF
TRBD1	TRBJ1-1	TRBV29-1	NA	TGCAGCGTTGTGGTACAGGGGCTGAACACTGAAGCTTTCTTT	CSVVVQGLNTEAFF
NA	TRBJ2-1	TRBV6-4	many	TGTGCCAGCAGTGCGGAGGGAACCTACAATGAGCAGTTCTTC	CASSAEGTYNEQFF
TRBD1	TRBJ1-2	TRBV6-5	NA	TGTGCCAGCAGTCGGTGGGACAGTCAAGTCTACACCTTC	CASSRWDSQVYTF
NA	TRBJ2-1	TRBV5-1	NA	TGCGCCAGCAGAAATACAGGGAACTCCTACAATGAGCAGTTCTTC	CASRNTGNSYNEQFF
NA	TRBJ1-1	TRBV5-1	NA	TGCGCCAGCAGCTGGGACGGAGAGAACACTGAAGCTTTCTTT	CASSWDGENTEAFF
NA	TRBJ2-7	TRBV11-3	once	TGTGCCAGCAGTGACAGCAACGAGCAGTACTTC	CASSDSNEQYF
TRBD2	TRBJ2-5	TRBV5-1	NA	TGCGCCAGCAGCTTTAAGACTAGCGGGACACCTGGGGAAGAGACCCAGTACTTC	CASSFKTSGTPGEETQYF
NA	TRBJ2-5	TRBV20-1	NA	TGCAGTGTAGCGCTGGTGGAGACCCAGTACTTC	CSVALVETQYF
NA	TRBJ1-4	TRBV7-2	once	TGTGCCAGCAGCTTATATGGAAAGCATGAAAAACTGTTTTTT	CASSLYGKHEKLFF
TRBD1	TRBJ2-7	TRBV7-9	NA	TGTGCCAGCAGCCCCAACAGGGGATCGGGCGAGCAGTACTTC	CASSPNRGSGEQYF
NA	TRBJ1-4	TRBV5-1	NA	TGCGCCAGCAGCTTGGGGACGACTAATGAAAAACTGTTTTTT	CASSLGTTNEKLFF
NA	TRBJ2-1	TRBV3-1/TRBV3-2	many	TGTGCCAGCAGCCTGAATATAATCTGGGGTGAGCAGTTCTTC	CASSLNIIWGEQFF
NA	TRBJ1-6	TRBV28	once	TGTGCCAGCAGATCCGGACAAAGCGGTACAAATTCACCCCTCCACTTT	CASRSGQSGTNSPLHF
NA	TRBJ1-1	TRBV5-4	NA	TGTGCCAGCAGCTTTGGACAGTTGAACACTGAAGCTTTCTTT	CASSFGQLNTEAFF
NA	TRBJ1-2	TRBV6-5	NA	TGTGCCAGCAGTTACGGTAGAGACTATGGCTACACCTTC	CASSYGRDYGYTF
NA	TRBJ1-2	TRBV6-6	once	TGTGCCAGCATGGGGATGCCGTCCGCCCGCCATGGCTACACCTTC	CASMGMPSARHGYTF
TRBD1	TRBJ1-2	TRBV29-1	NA	TGCAGCGTCGCCGACAGGGGGCTAAACAACTATGGCTACACCTTC	CSVADRGLNNYGYTF
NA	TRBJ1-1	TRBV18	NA	TGTGCCAGCTCACGGACAACTGAAGCTTTCTTT	CASSRTTEAFF
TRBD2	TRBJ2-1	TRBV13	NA	TGTGCCAGCAGCTCCAGCGGGGGGGCTTTATATTACAATGAGCAGTTCTTC	CASSSSGGALYYNEQFF
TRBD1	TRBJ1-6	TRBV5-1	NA	TGCGCCAGCAGAAAAGGCGCAGGGGGCGCGGGTTCACCCCTCCACTTT	CASRKGAGGAGSPLHF
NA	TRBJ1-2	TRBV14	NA	TGTGCCAGCAGCCAAGGGCACGGCTACACCTTC	CASSQGHGYTF
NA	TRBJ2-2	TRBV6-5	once	TGTGCCAGCAGCCCGTGGCGGGATACCGGGGAGCTGTTTTTT	CASSPWRDTGELFF
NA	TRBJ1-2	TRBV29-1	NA	TGCAGCGCCGTACCTTCACAGGGTTTCTATGGCTACACCTTC	CSAVPSQGFYGYTF
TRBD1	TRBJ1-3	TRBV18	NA	TGTGCCAGCTCACGGAGGGACAGGGCCACTTCTGGAAACACCATATATTTT	CASSRRDRATSGNTIYF
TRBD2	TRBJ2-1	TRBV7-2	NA	TGTGCCAGCAGCTTAGTTTGGGCTAGCGGGCCCAATGAGCAGTTCTTC	CASSLVWASGPNEQFF
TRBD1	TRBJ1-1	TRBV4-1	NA	TGCGCCAGCAGCCATAGTGGACAGGGGCTGAACACTGAAGCTTTCTTT	CASSHSGQGLNTEAFF
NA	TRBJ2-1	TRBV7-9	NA	TGTGCCAGCAGCCACATTCGGGGAGTCACGCAATACAATGAGCAGTTCTTC	CASSHIRGVTQYNEQFF
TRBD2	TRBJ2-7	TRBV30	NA	TGTGCCTGGAGTCCTACTAGCGGGGGGGCGAGCTCCTACGAGCAGTACTTC	CAWSPTSGGASSYEQYF
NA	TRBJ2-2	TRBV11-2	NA	TGTGCCAGCAGCTTAGGTTTGGTGACCGGGGAGCTGTTTTTT	CASSLGLVTGELFF
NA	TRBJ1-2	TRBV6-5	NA	TGTGCCAGCAGTTACGCAGGGAATGGCTACACCTTC	CASSYAGNGYTF
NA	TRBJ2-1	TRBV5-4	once	TGTGCCAGCAGCTTTCGGCGGGACTACAATGAGCAGTTCTTC	CASSFRRDYNEQFF
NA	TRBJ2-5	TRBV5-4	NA	TGTGCCAGCAGCTTGCTGACTAGTGAGACCCAGTACTTC	CASSLLTSETQYF
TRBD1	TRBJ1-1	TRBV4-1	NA	TGCGCCAGCAGCCCGGGGACAGCGAACACTGAAGCTTTCTTT	CASSPGTANTEAFF
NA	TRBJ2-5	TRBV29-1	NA	TGCAGCGTTGAAGCTTTTAACAGCCAAGAGACCCAGTACTTC	CSVEAFNSQETQYF
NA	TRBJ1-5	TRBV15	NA	TGTGCCACCAGCAGAAACGAGGGGGGCAATCAGCCCCAGCATTTT	CATSRNEGGNQPQHF
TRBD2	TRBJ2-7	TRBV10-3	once	TGTGCCATCAGTGAGGCCGTATGGGGGGGTAGCGGGGGCCCGTACGAGCAGTACTTC	CAISEAVWGGSGGPYEQYF
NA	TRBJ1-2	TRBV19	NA	TGTGCCAGTAGTATAGATCTATGGCCCCTCGGCTACACCTTC	CASSIDLWPLGYTF
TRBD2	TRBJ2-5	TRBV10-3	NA	TGTGCCATCAGTGATTGGCGGGGGGCCGACAGAATACAAGAGACCCAGTACTTC	CAISDWRGADRIQETQYF
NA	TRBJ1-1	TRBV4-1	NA	TGCGCCAGCAGCCAAGGAGGGGGGGGGCGCTCCCCTGAAGCTTTCTTT	CASSQGGGGRSPEAFF
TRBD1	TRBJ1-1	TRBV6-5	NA	TGTGCCAGCAGCGGACAGGGCTCCCACGGTGGAGCTTTCTTT	CASSGQGSHGGAFF
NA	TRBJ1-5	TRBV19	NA	TGTGCCACGAGAGGGACGGCCAGAAATAATCAGCCCCAGCATTTT	CATRGTARNNQPQHF
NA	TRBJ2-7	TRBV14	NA	TGTGCCAGCAGCCCGTATGTCTCGACCCTCTACGAGCAGTACTTC	CASSPYVSTLYEQYF
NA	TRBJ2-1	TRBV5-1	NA	TGCGCCAGCAGCATGGACTACAATGAGCAGTTCTTC	CASSMDYNEQFF
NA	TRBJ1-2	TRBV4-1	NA	TGCGCCAGCAGCCAACAGGGGCACTATGGCTACACCTTC	CASSQQGHYGYTF